This TCR beta chain was observed in a study of T cells in Graves' hyperthyroidism and ophthalmopathy. Whole-study results and caveats: Ophthalmopathy got predicted by the model a median around 6.8 months before its onset. The blood repertoire included most of the expanded thyroid clonotypes above 0.001.

Ophthalmopathy patients all had a Clinical Activity Score of at least 3, a NOSPECS grade of at least 4 and disease under 3 months old. V lost 3 bases to trimming and J lost 5 bases, with 11 bases between them. The CDR3 runs 14 residues. Germline V gives CDR1 MNHEY, CDR2 SMNVEV (reference sequence). The CDR3 regions of TCR beta were amplified from RNA transcripts. HTBI primers were the set used in a first-round RT-PCR of the TCR CDR3. TCRdb redid the calling of the multiplex PCR reads with MiXCR, one entry per CDR3 protein. The sample lists about 300,000 distinct CDR3 sequences; roughly a fifth were seen once. A few counts support this clonotype. Its antigen is still unknown.

This receptor was identified in a man aged 50 to 59 with Graves' ophthalmopathy. This chain links TRBV27 with TRBJ2-1; D is unclear. Sequencing used blood. Written as DNA, the CDR3 is TGTGCCAGCAGTTTTTTTGTGGGTAACAATGAGCAGTTCTTC. Translating gives CASSFFVGNNEQFF.